The rows below give T cell receptor beta chains drawn from one sample of a study of T cell repertoires in cytomegalovirus infection. TCRdb re-called the reads with MiXCR, one entry per CDR3 protein. The sample yields just over 150,000 distinct CDR3 sequences, roughly a quarter seen once. Material: PBMCs. These receptor sequences come from a human donor in good health (CMV status not recorded). Some clones in this sample may be carry-over from other donors' samples. Both conserved end residues are part of each CDR3. A D gene is named only where the DNA matches it firmly. For some rows the clone size is stated as once, few or many, or as a class when expanded; others skip it.

>TRBD2|TRBV23-1|TRBJ2-3|.
CASSQKRERITDTQYF
TGCGCCAGCAGTCAAAAGCGGGAGAGGATCACAGATACGCAGTATTTT
>TRBD2|TRBV6-6|TRBJ2-7|few
CASSYSTSGSYEQYF
TGTGCCAGCAGTTACTCGACTAGCGGGAGTTACGAGCAGTACTTC
>TRBD2|TRBV7-9|TRBJ2-7|.
CASSFSGGNYEQYF
TGTGCCAGCAGCTTTAGCGGGGGGAACTACGAGCAGTACTTC
>.|TRBV7-2|TRBJ2-5|many
CASSFYRQGLGETQYF
TGTGCCAGCAGCTTTTACAGGCAGGGGTTGGGGGAGACCCAGTACTTC
>.|TRBV11-1|TRBJ1-1|few
CASSLFKSATEAFF
TGTGCCAGCAGCCTTTTTAAGTCAGCCACTGAAGCTTTCTTT
>TRBD1|TRBV28|TRBJ2-4|many
CASSATGDRGQYF
TGTGCCAGCAGTGCAACCGGGGACAGGGGGCAGTACTTC
>.|TRBV7-9|TRBJ1-6|few
CASSLQGRSPLHF
TGTGCAAGCAGCCTCCAGGGGCGATCACCCCTCCACTTT
>TRBD1|TRBV12-3/TRBV12-4|TRBJ1-5|.
CASSRGQWRNQPQHF
TGTGCCAGCAGCCGGGGACAGTGGCGAAATCAGCCCCAGCATTTT
>TRBD1|TRBV19|TRBJ1-5|few
CASRDRGWQPQHF
TGTGCCAGCCGGGACAGGGGATGGCAGCCCCAGCATTTT
>TRBD2|TRBV7-6|TRBJ2-7|many
CASSSGTSYEQYF
TGTGCCAGCAGCTCCGGGACTAGCTACGAGCAGTACTTC
>.|TRBV6-1|TRBJ1-5|few
CASSPRANQPQHF
TGTGCCAGCAGCCCTCGGGCTAATCAGCCCCAGCATTTT
>.|TRBV12-3/TRBV12-4|TRBJ2-7|few
CASSLRRGSYEQYF
TGTGCCAGCAGTTTACGGCGGGGATCCTACGAGCAGTACTTC
>TRBD1|TRBV7-2|TRBJ1-5|many
CASSAYRGRNQPQHF
TGTGCCAGCAGCGCTTACAGGGGACGCAATCAGCCCCAGCATTTT
>.|TRBV28|TRBJ2-2|.
CASSLFVGVGTGELFF
TGTGCCAGCAGTTTATTTGTGGGAGTGGGGACCGGGGAGCTGTTTTTT
>TRBD1|TRBV7-2|TRBJ2-7|.
CASSRQGPSYEQYF
TGTGCCAGCAGCCGACAGGGCCCTTCCTACGAGCAGTACTTC
>TRBD2|TRBV28|TRBJ2-1|.
CASSRLAGGNEQFF
TGTGCCAGCAGCAGACTAGCGGGGGGGAATGAGCAGTTCTTC
>TRBD1|TRBV7-6|TRBJ2-2|many
CASARQGATGELFF
TGTGCCAGCGCCCGACAGGGGGCGACCGGGGAGCTGTTTTTT
>TRBD1|TRBV6-5|TRBJ1-2|.
CASSYSPQGRGNYGYTF
TGTGCCAGCAGTTACTCACCACAGGGGCGGGGGAACTATGGCTACACCTTC
>TRBD2|TRBV28|TRBJ2-5|few
CASSLGRGDRRETQYF
TGTGCCAGCAGTTTAGGGCGGGGGGACCGCCGGGAGACCCAGTACTTC
>TRBD2|TRBV28|TRBJ2-1|.
CASRDPSGIPNNEQFF
TGTGCCAGCAGAGATCCTAGCGGAATACCCAACAATGAGCAGTTCTTC
>TRBD2|TRBV7-2|TRBJ2-2|few
CASSRAGGIQKELFF
TGTGCCAGCAGCCGAGCGGGGGGAATACAGAAGGAGCTGTTTTTT
>.|TRBV20-1|TRBJ2-7|.
CSVDSRSYEQYF
TGCAGTGTAGACAGTCGAAGCTACGAGCAGTACTTC
>.|TRBV4-3|TRBJ2-2|.
CASSQGARATLKAGELFF
TGCGCCAGCAGCCAAGGGGCCAGGGCGACCCTTAAGGCCGGGGAGCTGTTTTTT
>TRBD2|TRBV11-2|TRBJ2-3|many
CASSFSAGGTDTQYF
TGTGCCAGCAGCTTCTCAGCGGGGGGCACAGATACGCAGTATTTT
>.|TRBV7-2|TRBJ2-7|.
CASSLDTSSYEQYF
TGTGCCAGCAGCTTAGACACCAGCTCCTACGAGCAGTACTTC
>TRBD1|TRBV28|TRBJ1-5|.
CASTPNRGQQPQHF
TGTGCCAGCACCCCCAACAGGGGTCAACAGCCCCAGCATTTT
>.|TRBV7-2|TRBJ1-2|many
CASSSIPFYGYTF
TGTGCCAGCAGCTCTATCCCTTTCTATGGCTACACCTTC
>.|TRBV28|TRBJ1-1|.
CASSFRGGGSEAFF
TGTGCCAGCAGTTTTCGGGGGGGAGGGTCTGAAGCTTTCTTT
>TRBD1|TRBV28|TRBJ2-7|.
CASSSQGPFYEQYF
TGTGCCAGCAGTTCACAGGGGCCCTTCTACGAGCAGTACTTC
>TRBD2|TRBV7-6|TRBJ2-1|few
CASSLRGTSGYNEQFF
TGTGCCAGCAGCTTACGGGGGACTAGCGGTTACAATGAGCAGTTCTTC
>.|TRBV6-2/TRBV6-3|TRBJ2-4|.
CASSLNSMGPKNIQYF
TGTGCCAGCAGTTTGAACAGTATGGGACCGAAAAACATTCAGTACTTC
>.|TRBV7-6|TRBJ1-1|many
CASSPREAGMNTEAFF
TGTGCCAGCAGCCCCAGGGAAGCAGGAATGAACACTGAAGCTTTCTTT
>TRBD1|TRBV29-1|TRBJ2-1|.
CSVVIRPGTGGSYNEQFF
TGCAGCGTGGTTATACGACCCGGGACAGGGGGTTCTTACAATGAGCAGTTCTTC
>TRBD1|TRBV7-2|TRBJ2-5|many
CASSLGESMGQQWGYQETQYF
TGTGCCAGCAGCTTAGGAGAGAGCATGGGACAGCAATGGGGATACCAAGAGACCCAGTACTTC
>.|TRBV27|TRBJ2-7|once
CASSFTQGGFSEQYF
TGTGCCAGCAGTTTCACGCAGGGGGGCTTCTCCGAGCAGTACTTC
>TRBD1|TRBV19|TRBJ1-1|many
CASSWDRNTEAFF
TGTGCCAGTAGTTGGGACAGGAACACTGAAGCTTTCTTT
>.|TRBV28|TRBJ2-7|.
CGSSFGQTIYEQYF
TGTGGCAGCAGTTTCGGACAAACTATCTACGAGCAGTACTTC
>TRBD2|TRBV7-9|TRBJ2-3|.
CASSVTSGGNTDTQYF
TGTGCCAGCAGCGTCACTAGCGGGGGTAACACAGATACGCAGTATTTT
>.|TRBV11-2|TRBJ2-1|many
CASSLEGNTVDEQFF
TGTGCCAGCAGCTTAGAAGGGAACACAGTGGATGAGCAGTTCTTC
>TRBD1|TRBV4-1|TRBJ2-2|.
CASSLRGTGGTGELFF
TGCGCCAGCAGCCTAAGGGGGACAGGGGGCACCGGGGAGCTGTTTTTT
>TRBD2|TRBV29-1|TRBJ2-7|.
CSVETSGIYEQYF
TGCAGCGTTGAAACTAGCGGGATCTACGAGCAGTACTTC
>.|TRBV9|TRBJ2-7|few
CASSVGGRTYEQYF
TGTGCCAGCAGCGTTGGGGGACGGACCTACGAGCAGTACTTC